The 27 T cell receptor beta chains presented below share a single source sample, sequenced in a study of long-term antiretroviral therapy in people with HIV. The assay, immunoSEQ v3.0, was run at survey level. TCRdb keeps only in-frame clones here, not all; method: immunoSEQ multiplex PCR. The table includes around 12,000 clones, less than 90% detected once. The specimen comprised unsorted PBMCs, sampled 2.1 years after starting antiretroviral therapy. The origin of the receptors is a woman between 40 and 55 years old with HIV.

The genes are TRBV5-5 and TRBJ1-3; D not certain. The germline CDR1 and CDR2 sequences are SGHKS and YYEKEE (reference sequence). The germline V and J ends were trimmed by 2 bases and 2 bases, with 8 bases remaining between them. The CDR3 is made up of 14 amino acids. As DNA, the CDR3 is TGTGCCAGCAGCTTTCTGGATACTGGAAACACCATATATTTT. Protein: CASSFLDTGNTIYF.

This clone is a singleton in its sample. V is TRBV5-4 and J is TRBJ2-2, with unresolved D. Trimming pared 0 bases from V and 10 bases from J, leaving 4 bases between. Germline V CDR1 and CDR2: SGHNT, YYREEE (reference sequence). The CDR3 runs 11 residues. CDR3 protein: CASSLGQELFF. CDR3 in DNA: TGTGCCAGCAGCTTGGGTCAGGAGCTGTTTTTT.

The chain recombines TRBV2 with TRBJ2-1; 7 bases are a match to TRBD1. The trim removed 7 bases at V and 4 bases at J, leaving 4 bases unmatched. This CDR3 contains 13 residues. The germline gives CDR1 SNHLY, CDR2 FYNNEI. In DNA, the CDR3 is TGTGCCAGCACAAAGGGACAGTACAATGAGCAGTTCTTC. This gives the protein CASTKGQYNEQFF.

The chain employs TRBV18 and TRBJ2-3, with a possible D match to TRBD2 (6 bases). The germline V gene encodes CDR1 KGHSH and CDR2 LQKENI. The CDR3 covers 15 residues. V was cut by 2 bases and J by 2 bases, with 11 bases left in between. The CDR3 DNA reads TGTGCCAGCTCACCAATCGGGGGTAACACAGATACGCAGTATTTT. Amino acids: CASSPIGGNTDTQYF. Combining the CDR3 with reference TRBV18 and TRBJ2-3 gives the whole variable domain NAGVMQNPRHLVRRRGQEARLRCSPMKGHSHVYWYRQLPEEGLKFMVYLQKENIIDESGMPKERFSAEFPKEGPSILRIQQVVRGDSAAYFCASSPIGGNTDTQYFGPGTRLTVL.

This chain links TRBV4-1 with TRBJ1-1; D is undetermined. CDR3 length: 13 amino acids. Trimming shortened V by 3 bases and J by 1 base, and 6 bases separated the two germline ends. Germline V lookup: CDR1 MGHRA, CDR2 YSYEKL. CDR3 in amino acids: CASSHRTNTEAFF. CDR3 sequence (DNA): TGCGCCAGCAGCCATCGGACGAACACTGAAGCTTTCTTT.

The gene calls are TRBV6-5 and TRBJ1-1; a weak D match, TRBD1 (6 bases). CDR3 length: 15 residues. From germline, CDR1 is MNHEY and CDR2 SVGAGI. V was cut by 6 bases and J by 0 bases, with 14 bases left in between. The CDR3, as DNA: TGTGCCAGCAGCCGGGATGGACAGTTGAACACTGAAGCTTTCTTT. Encoded protein: CASSRDGQLNTEAFF.

This clone was seen once. This chain connects TRBV7-9 to TRBJ1-1; D unclear. Trimming took 2 bases from V and 0 from J, leaving 7 bases between them. Germline V gives CDR1 SEHNR, CDR2 FQNEAQ (reference sequence). The length of the CDR3 is 14 residues. CDR3: CASSLMNLNTEAFF. The CDR3 nucleotides are TGTGCCAGCAGCTTAATGAATTTGAACACTGAAGCTTTCTTT.

The rearrangement links TRBV2 to TRBJ2-7; TRBD1 agrees at 11 bases. The J segment lost 9 bases and the V segment lost 6 bases, leaving 10 bases of the junction unmatched. The CDR3 totals 14 residues. Looked up from germline, CDR1 is SNHLY and CDR2 is FYNNEI. CDR3 DNA sequence: TGTGCCAGCAGACGGGACAGGGGGACCCTCCCGCAGTACTTC. It codes for CASRRDRGTLPQYF.

The CDR3 sequence: CASSYGREAEAFF. CDR3 coding DNA: TGTGCCAGCAGTTATGGCAGGGAGGCTGAAGCTTTCTTT. The chain employs TRBV27 and TRBJ1-1, with D possibly matching TRBD1 (5 bases). The V end lost 4 bases, the J end lost 6 bases, and 12 bases lay between the germline ends. This CDR3 has 13 amino acids. CDR1 and CDR2 from the germline V gene are MNHEY and SMNVEV (reference sequence).

The chain combines TRBV4-3 with TRBJ2-1, with D uncertain. The CDR3 runs to 11 residues. Germline CDR1 is LGHNA and CDR2 is YSLEER. Trimming removed 1 base from V and 9 bases from J, with 4 bases in between. The CDR3 is CASSQAAEQFF. In DNA, the CDR3 is TGCGCCAGCAGCCAAGCAGCTGAGCAGTTCTTC.

This chain uses TRBV29-1 with TRBJ2-3; 9 bases are a match to TRBD2. The germline V gene encodes CDR1 SQVTM and CDR2 ANQGSEA. The CDR3 runs 15 residues. The J segment lost 3 bases and the V segment lost 7 bases, leaving 11 bases of the junction unmatched. The CDR3 bases are TGCAGCGCCCGCCAAACTAGCGGGTTAACAGATACGCAGTATTTT. It encodes CSARQTSGLTDTQYF.

This chain connects TRBV6-1 to TRBJ2-7, with D tentatively TRBD2 (7 bases). The V gene's germline CDR1 is MNHNS and CDR2 SASEGT. The length of the CDR3 is 13 residues. The V end lost 7 bases, the J end lost 6 bases, and 16 bases lay between the germline ends. The CDR3 region has the DNA TGTGCCAGCAAGAAGGGGGGGGCAGGCGAGCAGTACTTC. Translation: CASKKGGAGEQYF.

The chain has TRBV5-8 and TRBJ1-2, with D unresolved. Germline CDR1 is SGHTS and CDR2 is YDEGEE. V was cut by 5 bases and J by 4 bases, with 15 bases left in between. CDR3 length: 14 amino acids. DNA for the CDR3: TGTGCCAGCAGACCCCGAGGAGGACCCTATGGCTACACCTTC. Its translation: CASRPRGGPYGYTF.

Regarding this clone: The junction departs from germline at one end; a sequencing error may be responsible. J is TRBJ1-3 and V is TRBV5-1; D gene unclear. This CDR3 is 17 amino acids long. Germline V gene sequence: CDR1 SGHRS, CDR2 YFSETQ. CDR3 amino acids: CASSPRSGAISANTIYF. CDR3 bases: TGCGCCAGCAGCCCACGAAGTGGAGCAATTTCTGCAAACACCATATATTTT.

Note on this clone: An end of the junction differs from the germline gene, which may be a read error. The chain links TRBV7-9 to TRBJ2-3; D not certain. The CDR3 extends over 13 amino acids. CDR1 SEHNR and CDR2 FQNEAQ come from the germline V gene (reference sequence). CDR3 sequence (DNA): TGTGCCAGCAGCGCACAGACCGGCCCTGCCTCGCATTTT. Its protein product is CASSAQTGPASHF.

The V call is TRBV4-3, the J call TRBJ2-3; TRBD1 might be the D (6 bases). Germline V CDR1 and CDR2: LGHNA, YSLEER. The CDR3 is 16 residues long. With 0 bases removed from V and 2 bases from J, the gap between germline ends came to 12 bases. Here the CDR3 DNA reads TGCGCCAGCAGCCAAGATTTAGGGGGAAACACAGATACGCAGTATTTT. As protein: CASSQDLGGNTDTQYF.

The V gene is TRBV29-1, the J gene TRBJ1-1; no clear D gene. The CDR3 consists of 12 residues. Trimming removed 8 bases at V and 5 bases at J, with 15 bases between. Germline CDR1 reads SQVTM; CDR2 reads ANQGSEA. CDR3 amino acids: CSSGRSGTEAFF. As DNA, the CDR3 is TGCAGCTCGGGGAGGTCTGGGACTGAAGCTTTCTTT.

This clone was seen more than once but under ten times. In DNA, the CDR3 is TGTGCCACCAGCAGGGCCGGGGGCTATGGCTACACCTTC. Protein product: CATSRAGGYGYTF. The chain links TRBV15 to TRBJ1-2; the D gene is possibly TRBD1 (5 bases). Trimming removed 3 bases from V and 4 bases from J, with 9 bases in between. Germline values: CDR1 LNHNV, CDR2 YYDKDF (reference sequence). The CDR3 covers 13 residues.

There are a few counts of this clone. The chain employs TRBV2 and TRBJ2-7; D may be TRBD1 (6 bases). CDR1 is SNHLY, CDR2 FYNNEI, per germline. Trimming left V 3 bases short and J 1 base short, with 13 bases between. The CDR3 is 15 residues long. The chain's CDR3 is CASSDGQSPSYEQYF. The CDR3 DNA follows: TGTGCCAGCAGTGATGGACAGAGCCCATCCTACGAGCAGTACTTC.

The DNA for the CDR3 is TGTGCCAGCAGCGGGGGAGGGGCGAGCGGGGGACGCAATGAGCAGTTCTTC. It is translated as CASSGGGASGGRNEQFF. This rearrangement joins TRBV5-4 to TRBJ2-1; 8 positions match TRBD2. The CDR3 contains 17 residues. CDR1 SGHNT and CDR2 YYREEE come from the germline V gene (reference sequence). V lost 4 bases and J lost 6; bases outside the gene matches: 15.

This chain joins TRBV9 and TRBJ1-2, with D tentatively TRBD1 (6 bases). The V end lost 0 bases, the J end lost 0 bases, and 9 bases lay between the germline ends. The CDR3 is made up of 15 amino acids. Germline-derived CDR1 and CDR2 are SGDLS and YYNGEE. CDR3 amino acids: CASSVADRPNYGYTF. DNA of the CDR3: TGTGCCAGCAGCGTAGCCGACAGGCCTAACTATGGCTACACCTTC.

V and J are TRBV18 and TRBJ1-3; the match to TRBD1 covers 7 bases. V was clipped by 6 bases and J by 1 base; unmatched bases: 9. Per germline, CDR1 KGHSH and CDR2 LQKENI. The CDR3 covers 16 residues. CDR3 nucleotide sequence: TGTGCCAGCTCCCATAGACAGGGTGAGTCTGGAAACACCATATATTTT. Its translation: CASSHRQGESGNTIYF.

This chain joins TRBV7-9 and TRBJ1-1; D not certain. Germline lookup yields CDR1 SEHNR and CDR2 FQNEAQ (reference sequence). This CDR3 contains 12 residues. Trimming cost V 6 bases and J 4 bases, with 9 bases left between them. This chain's CDR3 is CASSKATTEAFF. DNA of the CDR3: TGTGCCAGCAGTAAGGCGACCACTGAAGCTTTCTTT.

This clone was counted once. The CDR3 reads CASRSGRNYEQYF. The CDR3 region has the DNA TGTGCCAGCAGATCCGGGAGAAACTACGAGCAGTACTTC. The J gene is TRBJ2-7, the V gene TRBV2; TRBD2 is a possible D gene (6 bases). V was cut by 6 bases and J by 3 bases, with 12 bases left in between. The germline V gene has CDR1 SNHLY and CDR2 FYNNEI. CDR3 length: 13 residues.

This clone is medium-sized (0.01 to 0.1%) within its sample. V gene TRBV5-6 combines with J gene TRBJ2-1, with no clear D. The CDR3 spans 15 residues. V lost 0 bases to trimming and J lost 4 bases, with 11 bases between them. Germline CDR1 and CDR2: SGHDT and YYEEEE. The CDR3 nucleotides read TGTGCCAGCAGCTTGGAAAGGTGGCCGTACAATGAGCAGTTCTTC. This gives the protein CASSLERWPYNEQFF.

The J gene is TRBJ1-6, the V gene TRBV19; D perhaps matches TRBD1 (5 bases). Germline lookup yields CDR1 LNHDA and CDR2 SQIVND (reference sequence). V was trimmed by 5 bases and J by 6 bases, leaving 14 bases between them. This CDR3 has 15 residues. As DNA, the CDR3 is TGTGCCAGTAGTCTCCGACCGGGGCCTAATTCACCCCTCCACTTT. Translating it yields CASSLRPGPNSPLHF.

The chain links TRBV6-5 to TRBJ2-1; D gene ambiguous. The germline V gene has CDR1 MNHEY and CDR2 SVGAGI. The CDR3 runs to 13 residues. The V end was cut by 7 bases, the J end by 7 bases, with 14 bases between. CDR3 in amino acids: CASTLPFGNEQFF. The CDR3 DNA reads TGTGCCAGCACCCTTCCTTTCGGGAATGAGCAGTTCTTC.